This T cell receptor (beta chain) was documented in a study of blood T cell repertoires in COVID-19. Study context: PBMCs, B-cell-depleted T cells, or T cells provided the cDNA or gDNA that made up the material.

Original handling: Cell counts per sample came from amplifying reference gene primers. Libraries were prepared by immunoSEQ multiplex PCR; TCRdb keeps only in-frame clonotypes and omits some of them. V and J calls and clone size are given by that table; D and trimming were obtained from the DNA. Among about 250,000 clones listed, around 83% were seen once. The CDR3 length is 17 residues. Trimming removed 5 bases from V and 13 bases from J, with 27 bases in between. Germline CDR1 LGHNA, CDR2 YNFKEQ. This clone was found a few times. This chain links TRBV4-2 with TRBJ1-6; perhaps TRBD1 as D (6 bases). The specimen was peripheral blood. The receptor's source is a woman in her thirties or forties who had recovered from COVID-19. The DNA of the CDR3 is TGTGCCAGCAGCTTTCAACAGGGTTTAGGTCCAGTTTCGCCCCTCCACTTT. Its translation: CASSFQQGLGPVSPLHF.